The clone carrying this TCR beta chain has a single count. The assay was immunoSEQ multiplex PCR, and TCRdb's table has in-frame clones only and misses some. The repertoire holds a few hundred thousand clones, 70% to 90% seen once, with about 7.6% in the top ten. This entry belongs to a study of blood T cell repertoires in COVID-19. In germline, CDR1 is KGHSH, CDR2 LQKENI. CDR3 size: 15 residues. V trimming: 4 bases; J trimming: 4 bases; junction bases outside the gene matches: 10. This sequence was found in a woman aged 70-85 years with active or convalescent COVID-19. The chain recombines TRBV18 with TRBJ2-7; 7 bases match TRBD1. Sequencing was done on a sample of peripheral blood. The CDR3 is CASSQGAEFDYEQYF. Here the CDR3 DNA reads TGTGCCAGCTCACAGGGGGCGGAGTTTGATTACGAGCAGTACTTC. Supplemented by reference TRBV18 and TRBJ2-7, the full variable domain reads NAGVMQNPRHLVRRRGQEARLRCSPMKGHSHVYWYRQLPEEGLKFMVYLQKENIIDESGMPKERFSAEFPKEGPSILRIQQVVRGDSAAYFCASSQGAEFDYEQYFGPGTRLTVT.